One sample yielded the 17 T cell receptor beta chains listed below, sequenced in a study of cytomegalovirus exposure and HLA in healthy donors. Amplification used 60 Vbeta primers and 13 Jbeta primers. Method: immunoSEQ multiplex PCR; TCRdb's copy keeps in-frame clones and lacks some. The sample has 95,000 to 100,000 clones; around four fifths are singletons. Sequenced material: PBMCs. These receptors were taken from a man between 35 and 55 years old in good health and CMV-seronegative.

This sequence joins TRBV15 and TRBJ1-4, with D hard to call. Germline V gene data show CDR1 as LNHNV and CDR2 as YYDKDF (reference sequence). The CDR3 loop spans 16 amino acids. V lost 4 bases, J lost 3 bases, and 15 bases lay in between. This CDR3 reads CATSTQPTSANEKLFF. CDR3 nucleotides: TGTGCCACCAGCACCCAACCGACATCGGCTAATGAAAAACTGTTTTTT.

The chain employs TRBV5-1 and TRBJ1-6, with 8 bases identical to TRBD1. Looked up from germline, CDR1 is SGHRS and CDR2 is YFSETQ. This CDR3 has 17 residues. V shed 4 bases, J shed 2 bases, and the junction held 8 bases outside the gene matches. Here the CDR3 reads CASSKTGEVTYNSPLHF. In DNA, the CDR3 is TGCGCCAGCAGCAAGACAGGGGAGGTGACCTATAATTCACCCCTCCACTTT.

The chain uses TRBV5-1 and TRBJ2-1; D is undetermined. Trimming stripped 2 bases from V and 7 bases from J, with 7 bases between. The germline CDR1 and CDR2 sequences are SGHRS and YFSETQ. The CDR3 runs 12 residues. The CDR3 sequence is CASSLETNEQFF. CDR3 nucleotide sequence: TGCGCCAGCAGCTTAGAGACAAATGAGCAGTTCTTC.

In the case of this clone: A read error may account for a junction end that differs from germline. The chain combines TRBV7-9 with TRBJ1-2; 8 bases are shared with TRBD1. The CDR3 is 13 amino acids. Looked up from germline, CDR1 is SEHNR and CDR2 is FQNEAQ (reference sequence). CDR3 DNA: TGTTCCAGCAGCACACAGGGGGACTATGGCTACACCTTC. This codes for CSSSTQGDYGYTF.

CDR3 bases: TGCGCCAGCAGCCAAGCTTCGACTAGCGGGGCCGGGGGAGAGACCCAGTACTTC. As protein: CASSQASTSGAGGETQYF. The V call is TRBV4-3, the J call TRBJ2-5; 11 nucleotides line up with TRBD2. This CDR3 is built from 18 residues. In germline, CDR1 is LGHNA, CDR2 YSLEER. The trim removed 1 base at V and 4 bases at J, leaving 11 bases unmatched.

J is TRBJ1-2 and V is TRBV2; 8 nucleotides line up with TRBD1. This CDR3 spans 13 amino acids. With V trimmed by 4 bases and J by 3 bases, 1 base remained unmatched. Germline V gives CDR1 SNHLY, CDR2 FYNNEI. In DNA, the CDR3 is TGTGCCAGCAGTGTACAGGGGGACTATGGCTACACCTTC. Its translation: CASSVQGDYGYTF. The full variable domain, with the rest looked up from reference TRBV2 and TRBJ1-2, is EPEVTQTPSHQVTQMGQEVILRCVPISNHLYFYWYRQILGQKVEFLVSFYNNEISEKSEIFDDQFSVERPDGSNFTLKIRSTKLEDSAMYFCASSVQGDYGYTFGSGTRLTVV.

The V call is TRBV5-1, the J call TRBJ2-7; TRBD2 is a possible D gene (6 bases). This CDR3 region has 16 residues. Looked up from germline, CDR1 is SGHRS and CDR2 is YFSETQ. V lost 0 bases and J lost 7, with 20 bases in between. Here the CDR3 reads CASSLEAGSSKGEQYF. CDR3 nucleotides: TGCGCCAGCAGCTTGGAGGCGGGGTCCTCTAAGGGGGAGCAGTACTTC.

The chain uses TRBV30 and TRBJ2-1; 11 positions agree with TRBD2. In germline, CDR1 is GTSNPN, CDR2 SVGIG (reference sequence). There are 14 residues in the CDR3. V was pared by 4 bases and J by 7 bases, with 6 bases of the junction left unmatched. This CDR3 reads CAWKLAGGRNEQFF. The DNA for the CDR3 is TGTGCCTGGAAGTTAGCGGGGGGGCGTAATGAGCAGTTCTTC.

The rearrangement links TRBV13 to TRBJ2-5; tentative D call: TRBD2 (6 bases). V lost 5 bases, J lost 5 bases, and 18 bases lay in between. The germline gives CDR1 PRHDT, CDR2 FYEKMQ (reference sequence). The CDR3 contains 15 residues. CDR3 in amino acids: CASSRGHGGSETQYF. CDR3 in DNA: TGTGCCAGCAGCCGGGGTCATGGAGGGTCGGAGACCCAGTACTTC.

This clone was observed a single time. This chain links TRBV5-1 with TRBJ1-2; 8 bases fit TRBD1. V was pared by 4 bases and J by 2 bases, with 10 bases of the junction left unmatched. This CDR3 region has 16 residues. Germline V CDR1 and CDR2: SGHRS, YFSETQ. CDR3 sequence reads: CASSPGQVAGNYGYTF. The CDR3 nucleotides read TGCGCCAGCAGCCCGGGACAGGTAGCCGGGAACTATGGCTACACCTTC.

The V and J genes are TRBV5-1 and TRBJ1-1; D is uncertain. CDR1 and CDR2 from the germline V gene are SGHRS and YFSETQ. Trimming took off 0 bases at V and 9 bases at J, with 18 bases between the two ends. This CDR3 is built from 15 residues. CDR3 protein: CASSLARSGSGQAFF. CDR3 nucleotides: TGCGCCAGCAGCTTGGCCCGGTCGGGGTCAGGTCAAGCTTTCTTT.

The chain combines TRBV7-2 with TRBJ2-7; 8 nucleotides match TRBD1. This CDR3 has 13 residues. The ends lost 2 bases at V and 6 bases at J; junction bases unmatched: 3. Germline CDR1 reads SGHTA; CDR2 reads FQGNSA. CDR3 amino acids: CASSLPTGGEQYV. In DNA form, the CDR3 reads TGTGCCAGCAGCTTACCAACAGGGGGCGAGCAGTACGTC.

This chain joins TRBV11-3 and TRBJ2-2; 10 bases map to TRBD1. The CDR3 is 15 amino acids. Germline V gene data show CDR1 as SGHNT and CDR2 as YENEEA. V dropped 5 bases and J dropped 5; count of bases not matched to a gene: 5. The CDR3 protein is CASSDRQGATGELFF. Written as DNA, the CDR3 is TGTGCCAGCAGCGACAGACAGGGGGCAACCGGGGAGCTGTTTTTT.

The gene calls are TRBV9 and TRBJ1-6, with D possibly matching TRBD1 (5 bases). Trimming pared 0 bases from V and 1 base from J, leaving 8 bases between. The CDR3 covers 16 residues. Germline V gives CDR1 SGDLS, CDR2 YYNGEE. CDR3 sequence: CASSVGRGSYNSPLHF. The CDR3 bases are TGTGCCAGCAGCGTAGGAAGGGGTTCCTATAATTCACCCCTCCACTTT.

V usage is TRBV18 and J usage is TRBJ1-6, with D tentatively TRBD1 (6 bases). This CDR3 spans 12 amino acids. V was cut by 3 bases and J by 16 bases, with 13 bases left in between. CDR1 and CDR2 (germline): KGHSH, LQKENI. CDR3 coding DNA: TGTGCCAGCTCACCCGGGACACCTCCGCTCCACTTT. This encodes CASSPGTPPLHF.

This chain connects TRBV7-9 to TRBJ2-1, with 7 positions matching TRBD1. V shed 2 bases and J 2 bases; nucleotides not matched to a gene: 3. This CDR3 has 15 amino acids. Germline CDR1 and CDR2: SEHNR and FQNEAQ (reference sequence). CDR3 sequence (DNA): TGTGCCAGCAGCTTATGGGACAGCACCTACAATGAGCAGTTCTTC. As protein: CASSLWDSTYNEQFF.

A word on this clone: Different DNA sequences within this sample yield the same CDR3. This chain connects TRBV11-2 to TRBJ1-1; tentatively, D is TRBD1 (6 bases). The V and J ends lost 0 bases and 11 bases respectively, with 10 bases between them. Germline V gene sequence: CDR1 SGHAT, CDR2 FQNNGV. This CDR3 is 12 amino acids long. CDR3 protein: CASSLDGQWAFF. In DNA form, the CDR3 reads TGTGCCAGCAGCTTAGATGGACAGTGGGCTTTCTTT.